The T cell receptor (beta chain) under discussion was sequenced for a study of response to subunit inactivated influenza vaccine. A note on this clonotype: Its specificity is not known.

TCRdb ran MiXCR on the RT-PCR reads and lists one entry per CDR3 protein. The sample has about 520,000 distinct CDR3 sequences, 25% seen once. The CDR3 consists of 14 residues. Germline assignment: CDR1 DFQATT and CDR2 SNEGSKA (reference sequence). V lost 6 bases and J 5 bases, leaving 17 bases between the germline ends. Findings and limits, study-wide: A suggestion made by the authors is that each seasonal influenza vaccination recruits few new T cells.

The TCR sequence derives from a man in his forties or fifties who received an inactivated influenza vaccine. This specimen was CD4+ T cells sorted from PBMCs, taken more than 4 days after vaccination. The V call is TRBV20-1, the J call TRBJ2-1; TRBD1 is a possible D gene (6 bases). The CDR3 loop is CSATIGQGNNEQFF. Here the CDR3 DNA reads TGCAGTGCGACTATCGGGCAGGGGAACAATGAGCAGTTCTTC.